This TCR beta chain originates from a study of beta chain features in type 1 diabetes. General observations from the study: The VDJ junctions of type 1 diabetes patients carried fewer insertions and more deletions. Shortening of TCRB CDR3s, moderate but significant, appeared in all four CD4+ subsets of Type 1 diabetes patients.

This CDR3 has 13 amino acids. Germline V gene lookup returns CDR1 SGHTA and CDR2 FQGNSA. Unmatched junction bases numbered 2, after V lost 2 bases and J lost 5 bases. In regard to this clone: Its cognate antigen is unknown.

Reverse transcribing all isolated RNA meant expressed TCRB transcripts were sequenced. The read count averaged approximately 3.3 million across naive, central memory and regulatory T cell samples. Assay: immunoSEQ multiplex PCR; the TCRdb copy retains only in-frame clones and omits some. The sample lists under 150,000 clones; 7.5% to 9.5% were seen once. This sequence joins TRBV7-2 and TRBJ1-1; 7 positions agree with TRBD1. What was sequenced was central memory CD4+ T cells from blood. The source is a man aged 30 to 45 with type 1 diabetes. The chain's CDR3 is CASSLNRGTEAFF. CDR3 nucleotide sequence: TGTGCCAGCAGCTTAAACAGGGGAACTGAAGCTTTCTTT.